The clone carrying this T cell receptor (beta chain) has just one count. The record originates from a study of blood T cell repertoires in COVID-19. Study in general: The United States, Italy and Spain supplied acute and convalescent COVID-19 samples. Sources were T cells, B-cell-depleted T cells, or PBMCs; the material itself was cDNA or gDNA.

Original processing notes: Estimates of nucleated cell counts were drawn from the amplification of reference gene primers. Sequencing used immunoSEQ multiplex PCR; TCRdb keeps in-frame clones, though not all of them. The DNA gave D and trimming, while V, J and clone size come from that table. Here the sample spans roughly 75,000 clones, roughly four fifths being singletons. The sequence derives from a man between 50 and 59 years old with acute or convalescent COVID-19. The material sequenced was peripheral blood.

CDR3 sequence: CASSLDSFPVAKNIQYF. CDR3 DNA: TGTGCCAGCAGCTTGGATTCATTCCCGGTGGCCAAAAACATTCAGTACTTC. This rearrangement joins TRBV5-6 to TRBJ2-4; D remains ambiguous. V lost 0 bases, J lost 1 base, and 14 bases lay in between. The CDR3 consists of 17 residues. CDR1 is SGHDT, CDR2 YYEEEE, per germline.